A single sample is the source of the 5 T cell receptor beta chains below, sequenced in a study of PD-1 blockade in mismatch repair-deficient tumors (dated by TCRdb to 2016 to 2017). The library was built by means of the immunoSEQ multiplex PCR assay. This is the immuneACCESS table as TCRdb keeps it, with only in-frame sequences that have V and J called. A part of the clones is gone; compared with another copy, unresolved V genes explain less than half, and the rest is unexplained. Here the sample has tens of thousands of clones; roughly 78% occur a single time. About 3.5% of the sample rests with the top ten. The source was peripheral blood, collected 4 weeks after starting pembrolizumab. Receptors were obtained from an adult with mismatch repair-deficient cancer.

The chain is built from TRBV7-9 and TRBJ1-2, with 8 positions matching TRBD1. The germline gives CDR1 SEHNR, CDR2 FQNEAQ (reference sequence). V lost 5 bases and J lost 8; bases outside the gene matches: 10. The CDR3 sequence is 14 residues long. The CDR3: CASSALTGGRGYTF. The CDR3 DNA reads TGTGCCAGCAGCGCCCTAACAGGGGGTAGAGGCTACACCTTC.

V and J are TRBV30 and TRBJ2-1; D not certain. CDR1 and CDR2 from the germline V gene are GTSNPN and SVGIG (reference sequence). This CDR3 has 11 residues. Trimming left V 5 bases short and J 12 bases short, with 14 bases between. The CDR3 region is CAWGLEVRQFF. DNA of the CDR3: TGTGCCTGGGGCTTGGAAGTTCGGCAGTTCTTC.

The genes are TRBV14 and TRBJ1-1; D is uncertain. Germline V gene lookup returns CDR1 SGHDN and CDR2 FVKESK. This CDR3 region has 15 residues. Trimming stripped 1 base from V and 1 base from J, with 10 bases between. This CDR3 is CASSQVVRGNTEAFF. CDR3 DNA: TGTGCCAGCAGCCAAGTTGTCAGAGGGAACACTGAAGCTTTCTTT.

The genes are TRBV16 and TRBJ2-7; maybe TRBD2 (6 bases). V was shortened by 5 bases and J by 0 bases, with 8 bases between the two germline ends. Germline-derived CDR1 and CDR2 are KGHSY and FQNENV. The CDR3 consists of 13 residues. The CDR3 DNA reads as TGTGCCAGCAGCAATAGCGGCTCCTACGAGCAGTACTTC. Amino acids: CASSNSGSYEQYF. Full variable domain (outside the CDR3, taken from reference TRBV16 and TRBJ2-7): GEEVAQTPKHLVRGEGQKAKLYCAPIKGHSYVFWYQQVLKNEFKFLISFQNENVFDETGMPKERFSAKCLPNSPCSLEIQATKLEDSAVYFCASSNSGSYEQYFGPGTRLTVT.

This clone has just a few counts. The chain uses TRBV2 and TRBJ1-2, with TRBD1 identical over 7 bases. This CDR3 comprises 16 residues. Germline CDR1 SNHLY, CDR2 FYNNEI. The J segment lost 2 bases and the V segment lost 6 bases, leaving 12 bases of the junction unmatched. The CDR3 nucleotides are TGTGCCAGCAGGGATTATCTTACAGGGGCCAACTATGGCTACACCTTC. Amino acid sequence: CASRDYLTGANYGYTF. Combining the CDR3 with reference TRBV2 and TRBJ1-2 gives the whole variable domain EPEVTQTPSHQVTQMGQEVILRCVPISNHLYFYWYRQILGQKVEFLVSFYNNEISEKSEIFDDQFSVERPDGSNFTLKIRSTKLEDSAMYFCASRDYLTGANYGYTFGSGTRLTVV.